This T cell receptor beta chain stems from a study of shared clonotypes between healthy human individuals (dated by TCRdb to the early 2020s). Describing the broader study: A couple of women and a few men aged 18 to 49 years were included in the cohort. For each donor, CD4 naive and CD4 memory were each run on three plates, CD8 naive on two plates, and CD8 memory on one plate. To estimate repertoire size and how much clonotype sharing occurs between individuals, the study deeply sequenced the blood TCR repertoires of several healthy adults. Libraries were prepared and TCR repertoires were sequenced by different laboratories using diverse techniques, in order to increase sequencing depth and limit assay-specific biases. Per donor, leukapheresis produced somewhere between about 0.94 and 9 billion PBMCs.

Overall study outcomes, separate from this receptor: Naive subsets generally had larger estimated clonotype richness than memory subsets. The genetic and exposure-history diversity represented was limited by the small number of donors. About 5% of naive CD4, 3.5% of naive CD8, roughly 2.4% of memory CD4, and about 0.4% of memory CD8 clonotypes were shared across four donors. Based on pairwise subsampling, the degree of clonotype sharing among donors was expected to be affected by sequencing depth. Even with the large sequencing depth, rarefaction of the sorted-subset datasets indicated that sequencing was incomplete. Clonotypes shared by all four sorted-subset donors showed higher generation probabilities than non-shared clonotypes. Sampling was limited to blood, and TCR repertoires in tissue likely differ from TCR repertoires in blood.

Based on the germline V gene, the CDR1 and CDR2 sequences are SGHRS and YFSETQ. At the junction V is shortened by 4 bases and J by 2 bases, with 12 bases in between. From its cysteine to its phenylalanine, the CDR3 spans 14 amino acids. The sequence is cut down to CDR3 DNA, 42 bases in frame from base 1. The donors were healthy, HIV-negative adults who had no recently reported acute infections or vaccinations. Every donor was a Caucasian adult living in Nashville, Tennessee, USA. CD4+ T cells were enriched through magnetic negative selection, after which naive cells were positively selected on CD45RA and the remaining negative fraction served as the memory subset. Blood was collected by leukapheresis, and PBMCs were isolated by Ficoll-Histopaque density gradient centrifugation and then cryopreserved in liquid nitrogen vapor phase. Analytical flow cytometry was used to check the purity and quantity of each magnetically sorted T cell population. Each sorted fraction had its genomic DNA isolated and then quantified by UV absorbance on a Nanodrop 2000c.

Using the deep immunoSEQ assay, multiplex PCR amplified TCR CDR3 regions from genomic DNA. Genomic DNA extracted from each cell subset was distributed evenly over all wells of several immunoSEQ 96-well plates, and each plate served as one replicate. For sorted subsets, each replicate PCR was loaded with approximately 190 ng genomic DNA, equivalent to 30,000 to 35,000 T cell genomes. The purified libraries were quantified using a Qubit 3.0 fluorometer, sized with a Bioanalyzer 2100, and then quantified again using the KAPA Library Quantification kit. Every immunoSEQ 96-well plate was sequenced on a separate single-read 150-cycle Illumina NextSeq 550 flow cell. Under the source paper's analysis protocol: The immunoSEQ output contained only junctional sequences without quality scores, so filtering could not match that applied to full-length reads. To assign V/J genes and CDR3, sequences were annotated using PyIR, a Python wrapper for IgBLAST v1.9, with IMGT germline references. Reads were filtered out if the reads had weak V/J assignments (E-value above 1e-6), no CDR3, stop codons, out-of-frame junctions, or ambiguous translated residues. V3J clonotypes were defined as sequences sharing an identical inferred V gene, J gene, and CDR3 amino acid sequence. Percentage overlap between repertoires was calculated by dividing the number of shared unique clonotypes by the size of the smaller repertoire. Richness of each repertoire was evaluated using RTK rarefaction, the Chao1 estimator, and Recon v2.1 estimates of unobserved clonotypes. OLGA was used to compute generation probabilities for all TCRbeta clonotypes that the gDNA method yielded from a handful of donors. The clones in this table, taken by TCRdb from immuneACCESS, are in-frame only. Not every clone is retained; where verified, under half of the shortfall comes from an unresolved V gene, and the cause of the rest is unknown. From that table come the V and J calls and clone size; the DNA was used to work out D and trimming. The sample table lists 2 million to 2.5 million clones, approximately 93% of them with a count of one. Of the sample, 0.39% is held by the ten largest clones.

In regard to this clone: Its antigen has not been determined. No quality values exist for individual bases; no much larger clone is one base distant.

This chain joins TRBV5-1 to TRBJ1-2, with the D segment identity uncertain. The sequence came from a man aged 18 to 29 in good health. Some clones in this sample may be carry-over from other donors' samples. Sample: naive CD4+ T cells from PBMCs. Read against the paper, the sample's cell subset or site label means: CD45RA+ positively selected. The CDR3 is CASSLSVWNYGYTF. The DNA sequence follows: TGCGCCAGCAGCCTTTCGGTCTGGAACTATGGCTACACCTTC.